One sample yielded the 3 T cell receptor beta chains listed below, sequenced in a study of molecular identifiers for immune sequencing clone quantification. TCRdb re-analysed the PCR reads in MiXCR, keeping a single row per CDR3 protein. The table includes over 600,000 distinct CDR3 sequences, 15% to 20% detected once. The sample consisted of naive CD8+ T cells from blood, with Jurkat cell RNA spiked in. Subset indicated: FACS-sorted CD8+CD4-CCR7+CD45RA+ naive T cells. These receptors all stem from a human donor in good health. Some libraries in this study had Jurkat cell RNA spiked in.

This clonotype was recorded many times. This chain links TRBV6-2 or TRBV6-3 with TRBJ2-4, with 7 bases matching TRBD1. Unmatched junction bases numbered 7, after V lost 6 bases and J lost 5 bases. CDR3 size: 14 residues. CDR1 is MNHEY, CDR2 SVGEGT, per germline. CDR3 sequence: CASSQRTGENIQYF. In DNA form, the CDR3 reads TGTGCCAGCAGCCAAAGGACAGGCGAAAACATTCAGTACTTC.

This clonotype was seen ten or more times. This sequence joins TRBV15 and TRBJ1-3, with 7 bases lining up with TRBD1. Per germline, CDR1 LNHNV and CDR2 YYDKDF (reference sequence). The V segment lost 5 bases and the J segment 1 base; nucleotides outside the gene matches: 2. The CDR3 is 14 amino acids. The CDR3 DNA reads TGTGCCACCAGCGAGGGACAGTCTGGAAACACCATATATTTT. The encoded protein is CATSEGQSGNTIYF.

This clonotype was seen repeatedly, ten times or more. The chain recombines TRBV5-5 with TRBJ1-1; no definite D call. The ends were cut back, 1 base at V and 0 bases at J, with 4 bases in the middle. The CDR3 runs 13 residues. Per germline, CDR1 SGHKS and CDR2 YYEKEE (reference sequence). The chain's CDR3 is CASSLWLNTEAFF. CDR3 nucleotides: TGTGCCAGCAGCTTGTGGCTGAACACTGAAGCTTTCTTT.